This T cell receptor (beta chain) was sequenced during a study of T cell responses to AZD1222 COVID-19 vaccine. General study findings and limits: The sample set comprised mostly white British donors with more females, and clonal diversity was possibly underestimated. Among those given AZD1222, only six were seropositive at baseline. Nearly half of the spike-specific TCRs reportedly recognize variant regions that carry no mutations. Scientists sampled the repertoires only once the peak T cell response had passed.

This CDR3 is built from 14 residues. CDR1 is MNHEY and CDR2 is SMNVEV in the germline V gene (reference sequence). The junction had 4 bases not matched to a gene; V was cut back by 6 bases and J by 3 bases. Data came from immunoSEQ multiplex PCR; TCRdb stores just in-frame clones and leaves some out. The table has about 200,000 clones, 85% to 95% seen once; the top ten hold roughly 1%. Comment on this clone: Its antigen is not identified.

This receptor was obtained from an adult in good health. V is TRBV27 and J is TRBJ1-5; 8 bases line up with TRBD1. Sample: peripheral blood, taken on day 0 of MenACWY control vaccination. CDR3 sequence: CASSPDRANQPQHF. The CDR3 DNA reads as TGTGCCAGCAGCCCGGACAGGGCCAATCAGCCCCAGCATTTT.